The 28 T cell receptor beta chains listed next were all sequenced from one sample in a study of T cell repertoires in aging, cancer and after chemotherapy. Peripheral blood genomic DNA, not sorted cells or RNA, was the template. A mixed TRB-A/B primer pool amplified rearranged TRB by multiplex touch-down PCR. TCRdb ran MiXCR on the multiplex PCR reads and lists one entry per CDR3 protein. The sample has over a thousand distinct CDR3 sequences, roughly 29% seen once. Material: blood. Receptor source: a human donor with a blood cancer.

This clonotype was found a few times. V and J are TRBV5-1 and TRBJ2-2; TRBD2 aligns across 10 bases. Trimming removed 4 bases from V and 6 bases from J; junction bases left unmatched: 12. There are 17 residues in the CDR3. CDR1 and CDR2 (germline): SGHRS, YFSETQ. CDR3 DNA sequence: TGCGCCAGCAGCCGGGAGGGTAGTCTAGCGGGAGCCGGGGAGCTGTTTTTT. Amino acid sequence: CASSREGSLAGAGELFF.

In this sample, this clonotype is medium-sized (0.01 to 0.1%). The chain links TRBV27 to TRBJ2-5, with 13 nucleotides matching TRBD2. This CDR3 spans 23 amino acids. CDR1 MNHEY and CDR2 SMNVEV come from the germline V gene (reference sequence). The trim removed 4 bases at V and 1 base at J, leaving 24 bases unmatched. CDR3 amino acids: CASSWSGLAGVVPTSVVQETQYF. Here the CDR3 DNA reads TGTGCCAGCAGTTGGTCCGGACTAGCGGGAGTAGTCCCCACTTCGGTGGTCCAAGAGACCCAGTACTTC.

This clonotype has just a few counts. V gene TRBV29-1 combines with J gene TRBJ2-5, with TRBD1 identical over 9 bases. The V segment lost 7 bases and the J segment 4 bases; nucleotides outside the gene matches: 7. Germline CDR1 and CDR2: SQVTM and ANQGSEA. The CDR3 is 13 residues long. CDR3 protein: CSARRTGAETQYF. The DNA of the CDR3 is TGCAGCGCTCGAAGGACAGGGGCAGAGACCCAGTACTTC. Using reference TRBV29-1 and TRBJ2-5 for the parts outside the CDR3, the full variable domain is SAVISQKPSRDICQRGTSLTIQCQVDSQVTMMFWYRQQPGQSLTLIATANQGSEATYESGFVIDKFPISRPNLTFSTLTVSNMSPEDSSIYLCSARRTGAETQYFGPGTRLLVL.

The chain recombines TRBV18 with TRBJ2-7; 9 bases map to TRBD1. The CDR3 has 15 amino acids. J lost 1 base, V lost 0 bases, and 1 base had no gene match. Germline V lookup: CDR1 KGHSH, CDR2 LQKENI. CDR3 region: CASSPPGTGSYEQYF. For the CDR3, the DNA is TGTGCCAGCTCACCACCGGGGACAGGGTCCTACGAGCAGTACTTC.

For this clonotype: Just one base apart from a much larger clone, this may be a read error. J is TRBJ2-7 and V is TRBV19; 8 bases agree with TRBD1. V shed 6 bases, J shed 3 bases, and the junction held 7 bases outside the gene matches. This CDR3 is built from 14 residues. Germline CDR1 LNHDA, CDR2 SQIVND (reference sequence). The CDR3 DNA reads TGTGCCAGTAGCCCCACAGGGGGAGTCTACGAGCAGTACTTC. It yields the protein CASSPTGGVYEQYF.

This clonotype is medium-sized within its sample. The chain recombines TRBV5-4 with TRBJ2-2; D call uncertain. Trimming pared 10 bases from V and 0 bases from J, leaving 16 bases between. From germline, CDR1 is SGHNT and CDR2 YYREEE (reference sequence). The CDR3 sequence is 15 residues long. CDR3 nucleotide sequence: TGTGCCGCGACCTCTTTCGGCACGAACACCGGGGAGCTGTTTTTT. Translated: CAATSFGTNTGELFF.

The chain joins TRBV7-9 to TRBJ2-7, with TRBD2 as a possible D gene (5 bases). Germline V CDR1 and CDR2: SEHNR, FQNEAQ (reference sequence). The CDR3 runs 13 residues. The V end was cut by 3 bases, the J end by 7 bases, with 13 bases between. The CDR3 region is CASSLPGSGEQYF. CDR3 bases: TGTGCCAGCAGCTTGCCAGGCTCGGGAGAGCAGTACTTC.

This clonotype was found once. This could be a read error, since a much larger clone is one nucleotide away. The CDR3 ends on some other residue instead of the conserved phenylalanine or tryptophan, so this is likely a read error. This chain connects TRBV6-5 to TRBJ2-7; TRBD2 aligns across 11 bases. Germline values: CDR1 MNHEY, CDR2 SVGAGI. V lost 6 bases to trimming and J lost 1 base; unmatched junction nucleotides: 5. The length of the CDR3 is 15 residues. CDR3 in DNA: TGTGCCAGCAGCTTCGGGACTAGCGGATCCTACGAGCAGTACTCC. Amino acid sequence: CASSFGTSGSYEQYS.

This clonotype is labeled as medium-sized. The V and J genes are TRBV6-5 and TRBJ1-5, with no clear D. The CDR3 has 15 amino acids. V lost 6 bases and J 3 bases, leaving 15 bases between the germline ends. The V gene's germline CDR1 is MNHEY and CDR2 SVGAGI. CDR3 nucleotide sequence: TGTGCCAGCAGCCCTAGGTACAGAAACAATCAGCCCCAGCATTTT. Amino acid sequence: CASSPRYRNNQPQHF.

This clonotype was recorded a few times. This chain joins TRBV5-1 and TRBJ2-7; D call uncertain. V lost 4 bases and J lost 1, with 9 bases in between. CDR1 and CDR2 from the germline V gene are SGHRS and YFSETQ. CDR3 length equals 13 residues. The CDR3 spells CASSETPSYEQYF. DNA of the CDR3: TGCGCCAGCAGCGAGACTCCGTCCTACGAGCAGTACTTC.

This clonotype was detected a few times. This chain joins TRBV27 and TRBJ2-7, with unresolved D. CDR3 length: 13 residues. V shed 8 bases and J shed 3 bases, with 14 bases lying between them. Germline V gene data show CDR1 as MNHEY and CDR2 as SMNVEV (reference sequence). The CDR3 here is CASPRSLFYEQYF. The CDR3, as DNA: TGTGCCAGCCCGCGATCCCTCTTCTACGAGCAGTACTTC.

Sample share makes this clonotype medium-sized. The chain carries TRBV6-5 and TRBJ1-6; TRBD1 aligns across 8 bases. Trimming took 2 bases from V and 9 from J; bases not matched to a gene: 3. The CDR3 runs to 14 residues. Germline CDR1 is MNHEY and CDR2 is SVGAGI. The CDR3 coding sequence is TGTGCCAGCAGTTACATAGACAGGGGTTCACCCCTCCACTTT. Translating gives CASSYIDRGSPLHF.

This clonotype has only a few counts. V is TRBV14 and J is TRBJ2-6, with 8 bases aligning to TRBD2. The CDR3 loop spans 19 amino acids. J gave up 1 base and V 0 bases, and 8 bases lay outside the gene matches. Per germline, CDR1 SGHDN and CDR2 FVKESK. The DNA of the CDR3 is TGTGCCAGCAGCCAAGAGCAAGCGGGAGAGAGGTCTGGGGCCAACGTCCTGACTTTC. Amino acid sequence: CASSQEQAGERSGANVLTF.

The chain is built from TRBV6-5 and TRBJ2-1; 8 bases fit TRBD1. The CDR3 contains 14 residues. Germline V lookup: CDR1 MNHEY, CDR2 SVGAGI. With V trimmed by 8 bases and J by 10 bases, 13 bases remained unmatched. The CDR3 coding sequence is TGTGCCAGCGCCGGGACAGGCTACCATCAGGAGCAGTTCTTC. This gives the protein CASAGTGYHQEQFF.

Only a few counts were recorded for this clonotype. The chain joins TRBV27 to TRBJ2-7; tentative D call: TRBD1 (6 bases). There are 15 residues in the CDR3. Germline V gene data show CDR1 as MNHEY and CDR2 as SMNVEV (reference sequence). Trimming left V 4 bases short and J 6 bases short, with 19 bases between. CDR3 sequence reads: CASSSTGTIFGEQYF. Here the CDR3 DNA reads TGTGCCAGCAGTTCCACCGGGACAATATTCGGCGAGCAGTACTTC.

The chain is built from TRBV7-2 and TRBJ2-5, with unresolved D. The V gene's germline CDR1 is SGHTA and CDR2 FQGNSA. The V end lost 4 bases, the J end lost 2 bases, and 11 bases lay between the germline ends. The CDR3 consists of 14 residues. The CDR3 region has the DNA TGTGCCAGCAGCTCCGACCGCCCACAAGAGACCCAGTACTTC. Protein: CASSSDRPQETQYF.

By frequency in the sample, this clonotype is medium-sized. This chain joins TRBV18 and TRBJ2-2; maybe TRBD2 (5 bases). The CDR3 is 17 residues long. From germline, CDR1 is KGHSH and CDR2 LQKENI. Trimming took 2 bases from V and 0 from J, leaving 13 bases between them. In nucleotides, the CDR3 is TGTGCCAGCTCACCAGGAGGTCCCCATTCGAACACCGGGGAGCTGTTTTTT. Residues: CASSPGGPHSNTGELFF.

This clonotype showed up just a few times. Written as DNA, the CDR3 is TGTGCCAGCAGCCTAGTGACAGGGATTTTAGGCTACACCTTC. Residues: CASSLVTGILGYTF. This rearrangement joins TRBV5-4 to TRBJ1-2; TRBD1 agrees at 7 bases. J was trimmed by 8 bases and V by 4 bases; bases with no gene match: 11. Germline loops: CDR1 SGHNT, CDR2 YYREEE (reference sequence). The CDR3 covers 14 residues.

The chain couples TRBV6-1 to TRBJ2-2; D perhaps matches TRBD2 (6 bases). The CDR3 sequence is 16 residues long. V dropped 3 bases and J dropped 1 base, with 12 bases sitting between them. The germline V gene encodes CDR1 MNHNS and CDR2 SASEGT. CDR3 nucleotide sequence: TGTGCCAGCAGTGAGATACCGGAGGGGAACACCGGGGAGCTGTTTTTT. Encoded protein: CASSEIPEGNTGELFF.

This clonotype is medium-sized in the sample. A read error may produce the germline difference seen at one junction end. The chain recombines TRBV6-5 with TRBJ2-5; 8 positions match TRBD1. Germline CDR1 MNHEY, CDR2 SVGAGI. The CDR3 extends over 13 amino acids. CDR3 nucleotides: TGTGCCAGCAGGTGGACAGGGCAAGGGACCCAGTACTTC. It is translated as CASRWTGQGTQYF.

This clonotype showed up just a few times. DNA of the CDR3: TGTGCCAGCAGTTACTCGACAGGTTTTGCTGATGAAGCTTTCTTT. Translated, it gives CASSYSTGFADEAFF. This chain links TRBV6-6 with TRBJ1-1; D possibly corresponds to TRBD1 (6 bases). Trimming shortened V by 0 bases and J by 7 bases, and 15 bases separated the two germline ends. Germline V lookup: CDR1 MNHNY, CDR2 SVGAGI (reference sequence). CDR3 length equals 15 residues.

The chain uses TRBV30 and TRBJ2-3, with D perhaps matching TRBD1 (6 bases). The length of the CDR3 is 15 residues. V dropped 5 bases and J dropped 7 bases, with 22 bases sitting between them. The germline V gene encodes CDR1 GTSNPN and CDR2 SVGIG (reference sequence). In nucleotides, the CDR3 is TGTGCCTGGGGGGGCGGAGCCGGGTCGTTAAATACGCAGTATTTT. Translation: CAWGGGAGSLNTQYF.

By its share, this clonotype is medium-sized. The chain combines TRBV15 with TRBJ1-4; 7 bases map to TRBD1. V lost 1 base, J lost 7 bases, and 3 bases stayed unmatched. CDR3 size: 14 residues. Germline loops: CDR1 LNHNV, CDR2 YYDKDF (reference sequence). Written as DNA, the CDR3 is TGTGCCACCAGCAGAGTAGGGGGCGGTGAAAAACTGTTTTTT. As protein: CATSRVGGGEKLFF.

This clonotype is labeled medium-sized. The V gene is TRBV18, the J gene TRBJ2-5, with D unclear. Trimming removed 6 bases at V and 0 bases at J, with 5 bases between. Germline loops: CDR1 KGHSH, CDR2 LQKENI. CDR3 length: 12 amino acids. As DNA, the CDR3 is TGTGCCAGCTCCCTTTACCAAGAGACCCAGTACTTC. Translating it yields CASSLYQETQYF.

In its sample, this clonotype is medium-sized. V and J are TRBV6-2 or TRBV6-3 and TRBJ2-2; D might be TRBD2 (5 bases). The CDR3 length is 15 residues. The V gene lost 5 bases and the J gene lost 4 bases, with 14 bases spanning the gap. Germline V lookup: CDR1 MNHEY, CDR2 SVGEGT. The CDR3 region is CASSPLGGSTGELFF. CDR3 DNA sequence: TGTGCCAGCAGTCCTTTAGGCGGGTCCACCGGGGAGCTGTTTTTT.

This clonotype was recorded a few times. This chain links TRBV7-9 with TRBJ2-1; D is undetermined. V gave up 7 bases and J gave up 0 bases, with 16 bases separating them. CDR3 length equals 16 residues. In germline, CDR1 is SEHNR, CDR2 FQNEAQ (reference sequence). CDR3 residues: CASNIDGQSSYNEQFF. CDR3 DNA sequence: TGTGCCAGCAACATTGACGGCCAGAGCTCCTACAATGAGCAGTTCTTC. Supplemented by reference TRBV7-9 and TRBJ2-1, the full variable domain reads DTGVSQNPRHKITKRGQNVTFRCDPISEHNRLYWYRQTLGQGPEFLTYFQNEAQLEKSRLLSDRFSAERPKGSFSTLEIQRTEQGDSAMYLCASNIDGQSSYNEQFFGPGTRLTVL.

This clonotype is categorized as medium-sized (0.01 to 0.1%). The CDR3 DNA reads TGTGCCAGCAGTTTGGGAGAGACCCAGTACTTC. It specifies CASSLGETQYF. The V and J genes are TRBV27 and TRBJ2-5, with D unclear. Germline V gene lookup returns CDR1 MNHEY and CDR2 SMNVEV (reference sequence). The CDR3 is made up of 11 amino acids. The V and J ends lost 3 bases and 4 bases respectively, with 3 bases between them.

This clonotype was observed a handful of times. The CDR3 nucleotides read TGTGCCAGCAGTTACGGGAGGGCCACAGATACGCAGTATTTT. This encodes CASSYGRATDTQYF. The chain combines TRBV6-2 or TRBV6-3 with TRBJ2-3, with 7 positions matching TRBD2. J was trimmed by 2 bases and V by 2 bases; bases with no gene match: 1. The CDR3 extends over 14 amino acids. Germline lookup yields CDR1 MNHEY and CDR2 SVGEGT.